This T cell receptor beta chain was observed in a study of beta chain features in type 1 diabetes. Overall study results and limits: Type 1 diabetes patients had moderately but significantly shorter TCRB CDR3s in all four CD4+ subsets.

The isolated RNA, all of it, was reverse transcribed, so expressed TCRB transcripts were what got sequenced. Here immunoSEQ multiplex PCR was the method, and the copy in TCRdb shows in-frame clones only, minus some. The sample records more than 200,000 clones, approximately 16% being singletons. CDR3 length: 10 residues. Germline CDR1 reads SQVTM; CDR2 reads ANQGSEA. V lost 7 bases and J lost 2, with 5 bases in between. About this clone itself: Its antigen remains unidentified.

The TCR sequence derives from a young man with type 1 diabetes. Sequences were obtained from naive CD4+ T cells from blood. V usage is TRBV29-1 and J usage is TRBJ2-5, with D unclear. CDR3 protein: CSGAQETQYF. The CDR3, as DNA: TGCAGCGGGGCTCAAGAGACCCAGTACTTC.